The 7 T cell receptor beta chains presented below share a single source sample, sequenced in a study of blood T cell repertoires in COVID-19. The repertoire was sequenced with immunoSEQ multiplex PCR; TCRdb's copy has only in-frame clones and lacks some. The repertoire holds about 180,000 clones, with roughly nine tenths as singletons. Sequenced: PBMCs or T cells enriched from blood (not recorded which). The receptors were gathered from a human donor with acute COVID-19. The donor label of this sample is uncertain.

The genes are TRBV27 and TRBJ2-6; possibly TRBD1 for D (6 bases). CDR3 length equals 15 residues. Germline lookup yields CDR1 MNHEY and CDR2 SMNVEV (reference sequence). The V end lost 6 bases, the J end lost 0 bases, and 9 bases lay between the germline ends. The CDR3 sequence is CASSPGASGANVLTF. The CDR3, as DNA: TGTGCCAGCAGCCCAGGGGCCTCTGGGGCCAACGTCCTGACTTTC.

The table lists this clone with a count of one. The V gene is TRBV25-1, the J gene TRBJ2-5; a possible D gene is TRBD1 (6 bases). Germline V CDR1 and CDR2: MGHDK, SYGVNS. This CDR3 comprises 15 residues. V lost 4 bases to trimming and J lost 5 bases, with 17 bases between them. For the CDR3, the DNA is TGTGCCAGCAGTGTTGGGACATTCGGTGGGGAGACCCAGTACTTC. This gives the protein CASSVGTFGGETQYF.

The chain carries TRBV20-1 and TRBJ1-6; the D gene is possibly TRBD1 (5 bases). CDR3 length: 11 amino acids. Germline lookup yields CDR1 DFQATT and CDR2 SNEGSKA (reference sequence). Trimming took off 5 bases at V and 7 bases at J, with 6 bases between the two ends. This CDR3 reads CSAPGNSPLHF. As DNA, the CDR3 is TGCAGTGCTCCAGGGAATTCACCCCTCCACTTT.

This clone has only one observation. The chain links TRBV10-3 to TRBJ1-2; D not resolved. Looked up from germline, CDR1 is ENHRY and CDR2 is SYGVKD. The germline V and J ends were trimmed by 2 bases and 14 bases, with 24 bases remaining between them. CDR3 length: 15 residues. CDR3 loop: CAISETDSTEDARTF. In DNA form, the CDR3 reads TGTGCCATCAGTGAGACGGATTCGACGGAGGATGCTCGTACCTTC.

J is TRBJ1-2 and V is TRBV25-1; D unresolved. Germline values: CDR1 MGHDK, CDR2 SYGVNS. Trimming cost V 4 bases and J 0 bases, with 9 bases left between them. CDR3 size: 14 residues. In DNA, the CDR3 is TGTGCCAGCAGTGGATGGACTGCTAACTATGGCTACACCTTC. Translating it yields CASSGWTANYGYTF.

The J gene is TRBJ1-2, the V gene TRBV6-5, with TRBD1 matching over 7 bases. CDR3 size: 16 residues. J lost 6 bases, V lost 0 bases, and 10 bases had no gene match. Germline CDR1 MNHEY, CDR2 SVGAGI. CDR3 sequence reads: CASSYSPGGGSNGYTF. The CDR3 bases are TGTGCCAGCAGTTACTCCCCGGGAGGGGGCTCGAATGGCTACACCTTC.

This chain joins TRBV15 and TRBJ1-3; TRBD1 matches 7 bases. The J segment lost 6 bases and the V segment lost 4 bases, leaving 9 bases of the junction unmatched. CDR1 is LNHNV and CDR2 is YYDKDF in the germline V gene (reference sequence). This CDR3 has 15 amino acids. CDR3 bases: TGTGCCACCAGCACCTCCGGGACAGCGTTAAACACCATATATTTT. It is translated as CATSTSGTALNTIYF.